Described below is a single TCR beta chain sequence and its context. There are 16 residues in the CDR3. The V end was cut by 0 bases, the J end by 6 bases, with 17 bases between. The germline gives CDR1 SGHRS, CDR2 YFSETQ. This sample is part of a study of T-cell reconstitution after alpha-beta-depleted transplantation in children. The TCRbeta library was prepared with unique molecular identifiers. MiXCR, applied by TCRdb to the PCR reads, yields one record per CDR3 protein. This sample carries some 240,000 distinct CDR3 sequences, 7.5% to 10% of them seen once, and the ten largest clones take about 4.9%.

Sequences were derived from PBMCs from the stem cell graft donor, sampled from the stem cell graft. The rearrangement uses TRBV5-1 and TRBJ2-3, with D tentatively TRBD2 (7 bases). The sequence was collected from a human donor who donated a stem cell graft to a child with SCID. As DNA, the CDR3 is TGCGCCAGCAGCTTGGTGGGGGGGGCGAATTTGGATACGCAGTATTTT. It yields the protein CASSLVGGANLDTQYF.